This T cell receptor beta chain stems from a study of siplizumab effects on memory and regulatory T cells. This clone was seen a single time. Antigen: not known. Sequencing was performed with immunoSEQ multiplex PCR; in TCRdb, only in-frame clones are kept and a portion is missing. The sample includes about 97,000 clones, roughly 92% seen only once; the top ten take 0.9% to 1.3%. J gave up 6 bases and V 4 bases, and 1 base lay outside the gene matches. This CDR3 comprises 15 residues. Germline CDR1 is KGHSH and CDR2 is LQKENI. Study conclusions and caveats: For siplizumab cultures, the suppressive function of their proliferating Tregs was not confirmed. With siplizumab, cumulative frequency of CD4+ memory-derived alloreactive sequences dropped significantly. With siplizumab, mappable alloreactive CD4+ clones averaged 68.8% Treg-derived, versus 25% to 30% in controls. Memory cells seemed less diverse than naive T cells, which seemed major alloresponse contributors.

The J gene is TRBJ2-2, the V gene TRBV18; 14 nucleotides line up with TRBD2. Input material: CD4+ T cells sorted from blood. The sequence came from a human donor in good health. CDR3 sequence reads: CASSRTSGRPGELFF. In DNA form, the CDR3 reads TGTGCCAGCTCACGGACTAGCGGGAGGCCCGGGGAGCTGTTTTTT.